Below are 14 T cell receptor beta chains sequenced from a single sample in a study of monozygotic twins with inflammatory bowel disease. Using the 5' RACE reads, TCRdb records one entry per CDR3 protein without DNA. This sample's clone table lists 120,000 to 150,000 distinct CDR3 sequences. The sequenced sample was blood. The receptors shown here come from a human donor with ulcerative colitis or Crohn's disease, or a healthy co-twin of an affected twin (not recorded which).

The V call is TRBV4-1, the J call TRBJ2-7. Germline CDR1 and CDR2: MGHRA and YSYEKL. The CDR3 consists of 13 residues. Here the CDR3 reads CASSQRFLYEQYF.

The chain employs TRBV5-6 and TRBJ2-7. The germline V gene encodes CDR1 SGHDT and CDR2 YYEEEE. The length of the CDR3 is 16 residues. The CDR3 region is CASSSATKQSHYEQYF.

V and J are TRBV5-1 and TRBJ2-3. This CDR3 is built from 15 residues. Germline values: CDR1 SGHRS, CDR2 YFSETQ. CDR3 amino acids: CASSQQGTRTDTQYF.

The chain recombines TRBV5-1 with TRBJ1-1. Germline values: CDR1 SGHRS, CDR2 YFSETQ. The CDR3 totals 13 residues. This chain's CDR3 is CASSLNGGAEAFF.

The V gene is TRBV6-5, the J gene TRBJ1-4; TCRdb names TRBD1, which stays unverified in the absence of DNA. Per the germline V gene, CDR1 is MNHEY and CDR2 is SVGAGI. The CDR3 has 15 residues. The CDR3 is CASSYGDRGGEKLFF.

The chain links TRBV20-1 to TRBJ1-2; there is no DNA to check the TCRdb D call of TRBD1. The CDR3 is 15 residues long. CDR1 is DFQATT and CDR2 is SNEGSKA in the germline V gene (reference sequence). The chain's CDR3 is CSARDQTDRGYGYTF.

The rearrangement links TRBV6-5 to TRBJ1-5; the D call from TCRdb, TRBD1, cannot be confirmed without DNA. The germline CDR1 and CDR2 sequences are MNHEY and SVGAGI. The CDR3 spans 15 residues. This CDR3 reads CASSYGAASNQPQHF.

The CDR3 here is CASSFLKQAEQYF. The chain recombines TRBV7-2 with TRBJ2-7; without DNA, the TCRdb call of TRBD1 cannot be checked. The CDR3 totals 13 residues. Germline V gene data show CDR1 as SGHTA and CDR2 as FQGNSA.

This chain links TRBV11-1 with TRBJ2-2; TCRdb lists TRBD1, though no DNA is available to test this call. CDR3 length: 16 amino acids. Germline values: CDR1 SGHAT, CDR2 FQDESV (reference sequence). The chain's CDR3 is CASSPRGQGYTGELFF.

The genes are TRBV7-9 and TRBJ2-1; the D call from TCRdb, TRBD2, cannot be confirmed without DNA. The CDR3 extends over 14 amino acids. The V gene's germline CDR1 is SEHNR and CDR2 FQNEAQ (reference sequence). The CDR3: CASSLAGGDNEQFF.

The CDR3 sequence: CSAPRLGSSYEQYF. J is TRBJ2-7 and V is TRBV20-1. The CDR3 is 14 residues long. Germline CDR1 and CDR2: DFQATT and SNEGSKA (reference sequence).

The CDR3 here is CASSAVGVNTEAFF. V is TRBV6-1 and J is TRBJ1-1; TCRdb names TRBD1, which stays unverified in the absence of DNA. Per germline, CDR1 MNHNS and CDR2 SASEGT. This CDR3 spans 14 amino acids.

The chain carries TRBV30 and TRBJ2-2. Germline CDR1 and CDR2: GTSNPN and SVGIG (reference sequence). There are 13 residues in the CDR3. CDR3 amino acids: CAWSVYGEGELFF. The full variable domain, its missing parts supplied by reference TRBV30 and TRBJ2-2, is SQTIHQWPATLVQPVGSPLSLECTVEGTSNPNLYWYRQAAGRGLQLLFYSVGIGQISSEVPQNLSASRPQDRQFILSSKKLLLSDSGFYLCAWSVYGEGELFFGEGSRLTVL.

This chain links TRBV4-3 with TRBJ2-2; the TRBD1 assignment by TCRdb is unverifiable without DNA. The CDR3 loop spans 19 amino acids. Germline lookup yields CDR1 LGHNA and CDR2 YSLEER. The chain's CDR3 is CASSQDISGGKWGGGELFF.